This section outlines one T cell receptor beta chain sequence together with its context. Participants were aged about 18 to 90 years, lived in under 25 US areas, and enrolled virtually. This sample is part of a study of blood T cell repertoires in COVID-19. Study as a whole: T cells, B-cell-depleted T cells, or PBMCs provided the cDNA or gDNA that served as material.

CDR1 LGHDT and CDR2 YNNKEL come from the germline V gene (reference sequence). Trimming took off 3 bases at V and 4 bases at J, with 10 bases between the two ends. This CDR3 contains 14 residues. In the authors' workflow: Estimation of nucleated cell counts was performed using reference gene primer amplification. The repertoire was sequenced with immunoSEQ multiplex PCR; TCRdb's copy has only in-frame clones and lacks some. Clonal size and the V and J genes are those of that table, whereas D and trimming came from the DNA. This table holds fewer than 350,000 clones, approximately 90% found once. This TCR was sampled from a middle-aged woman with acute COVID-19. Input material: PBMCs or T cells enriched from blood (not recorded which). The V gene is TRBV3-1 (or the pseudogene TRBV3-2), the J gene TRBJ1-3, with D possibly TRBD1 on 5 matching bases. CDR3 amino acids: CASSHTGEGNTIYF. CDR3 nucleotide sequence: TGTGCCAGCAGCCACACGGGGGAGGGAAACACCATATATTTT.